This record looks at one T cell receptor (beta chain) sequence and its context. The source of the sample is a study of blood T cell repertoires in COVID-19. Whole-study context: Two consecutive negative NP/OP PCR tests, clearance, or resolved symptoms defined Cohort 3 recovery. COVID-19 samples from acute and convalescent phases originated in the United States, Italy and Spain.

Grouping used clinical history reported by participants in a survey and questionnaire. Methods used by the authors: Amplified reference gene primers provided the basis for estimating nucleated cell counts. Clones were sequenced by immunoSEQ multiplex PCR, and TCRdb holds only the in-frame ones, with some missing. The V and J calls and clone size are taken from that table; D and trimming were inferred from the DNA. The sample lists fewer than 250,000 clones, 86% seen once, with roughly 25% in the top ten. This clonotype was obtained from a woman between 40 and 50 years old in a cohort exposed to, infected with or recovered from COVID-19 (not recorded which). Sequencing was carried out using PBMCs or T cells enriched from blood (not recorded which).

The CDR3 sequence is CASSPYQGAGNTIYF. Here the CDR3 DNA reads TGTGCCAGCAGCCCCTACCAGGGGGCTGGAAACACCATATATTTT. This chain connects TRBV11-2 to TRBJ1-3; TRBD1 matches at 7 bases. CDR1 is SGHAT and CDR2 is FQNNGV in the germline V gene. Losses at the gene ends were 5 bases for V and 2 bases for J; bases not matched to a gene: 6. This CDR3 contains 15 residues.